This T cell receptor beta chain was observed in a study of shared clonotypes between healthy human individuals. CD45RO-negative, CCR7-positively selected cells formed the naive CD8 fraction, excluding terminally differentiated effector memory CD45RA+ cells. Findings and caveats of the study: Clonotypes shared by all four donors outscored non-shared clonotypes in generation probability.

Clones were sequenced by immunoSEQ multiplex PCR, and TCRdb holds only the in-frame ones, with some missing. The data contain about 580,000 clones, roughly 98% of them seen just once; the ten biggest clones take up approximately 0.3%. The germline CDR1 and CDR2 sequences are SEHNR and FQNEAQ (reference sequence). Trimming took off 4 bases at V and 3 bases at J, with 15 bases between the two ends. The CDR3 contains 15 residues. With respect to this clone: Its matching antigen is unknown.

The receptor was isolated from a man in his thirties or forties in good health. The rearrangement links TRBV7-9 to TRBJ1-1, with a tentative D call TRBD1 (5 bases). Material: naive CD8+ T cells sorted from blood. The CDR3 protein is CASSSSRGVDTEAFF. DNA of the CDR3: TGTGCCAGCAGCTCTTCGAGGGGAGTCGACACTGAAGCTTTCTTT.